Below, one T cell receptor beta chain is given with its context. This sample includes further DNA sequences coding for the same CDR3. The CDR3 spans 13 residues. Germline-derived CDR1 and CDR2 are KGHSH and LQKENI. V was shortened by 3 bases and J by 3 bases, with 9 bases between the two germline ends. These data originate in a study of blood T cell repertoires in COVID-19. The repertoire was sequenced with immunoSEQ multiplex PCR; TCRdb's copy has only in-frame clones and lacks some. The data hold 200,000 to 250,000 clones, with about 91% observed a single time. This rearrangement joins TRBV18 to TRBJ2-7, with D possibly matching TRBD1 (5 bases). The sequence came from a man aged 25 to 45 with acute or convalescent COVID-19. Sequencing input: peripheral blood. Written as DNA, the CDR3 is TGTGCCAGCTCACCCGGACAAGTCTACGAGCAGTACTTC. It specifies CASSPGQVYEQYF. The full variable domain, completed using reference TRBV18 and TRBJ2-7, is NAGVMQNPRHLVRRRGQEARLRCSPMKGHSHVYWYRQLPEEGLKFMVYLQKENIIDESGMPKERFSAEFPKEGPSILRIQQVVRGDSAAYFCASSPGQVYEQYFGPGTRLTVT.